This TCR beta chain was captured by sequencing in a study of T cells after posttransplantation cyclophosphamide. For this clone: Its antigen is currently unknown.

Overall study results and limits: Donor-recipient repertoire similarity was low at 1-2 months, rising over year one. After PTCy, TRB diversity resembled that of CNI/methotrexate controls. TRB overlap between skin or GI tissue T cells and blood was limited.

The assay was immunoSEQ multiplex PCR, and TCRdb's table has in-frame clones only and misses some. The sample holds tens of thousands of clones, 86% seen once. Germline lookup yields CDR1 SNHLY and CDR2 FYNNEI. V was pared by 6 bases and J by 9 bases, with 11 bases of the junction left unmatched. This CDR3 contains 15 residues. Material for sequencing was PBMCs. This receptor was obtained from an older woman with a blood cancer, CMV-positive, and with a related stem cell donor. The chain carries TRBV2 and TRBJ2-1, with 10 nucleotides matching TRBD1. The DNA of the CDR3 is TGTGCCAGCAGGACCGGGACAGGGGTAATCCTTGAGCAGTTCTTC. Amino acid sequence: CASRTGTGVILEQFF.